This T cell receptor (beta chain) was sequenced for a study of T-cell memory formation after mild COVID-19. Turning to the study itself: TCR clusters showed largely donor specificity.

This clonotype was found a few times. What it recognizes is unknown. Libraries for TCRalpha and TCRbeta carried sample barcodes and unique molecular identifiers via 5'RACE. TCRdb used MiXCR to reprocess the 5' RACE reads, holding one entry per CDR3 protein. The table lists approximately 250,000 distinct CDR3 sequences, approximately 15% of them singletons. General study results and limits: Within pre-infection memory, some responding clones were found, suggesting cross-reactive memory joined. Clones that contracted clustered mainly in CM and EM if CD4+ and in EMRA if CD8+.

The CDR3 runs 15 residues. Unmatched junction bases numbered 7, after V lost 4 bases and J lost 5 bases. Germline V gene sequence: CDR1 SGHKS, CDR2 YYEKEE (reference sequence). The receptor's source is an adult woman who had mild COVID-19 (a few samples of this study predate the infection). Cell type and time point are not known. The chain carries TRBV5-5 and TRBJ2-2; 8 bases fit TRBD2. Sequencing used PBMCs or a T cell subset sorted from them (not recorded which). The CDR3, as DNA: TGTGCCAGCAGCGTGGGACTAGGGGGGACCGGGGAGCTGTTTTTT. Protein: CASSVGLGGTGELFF.